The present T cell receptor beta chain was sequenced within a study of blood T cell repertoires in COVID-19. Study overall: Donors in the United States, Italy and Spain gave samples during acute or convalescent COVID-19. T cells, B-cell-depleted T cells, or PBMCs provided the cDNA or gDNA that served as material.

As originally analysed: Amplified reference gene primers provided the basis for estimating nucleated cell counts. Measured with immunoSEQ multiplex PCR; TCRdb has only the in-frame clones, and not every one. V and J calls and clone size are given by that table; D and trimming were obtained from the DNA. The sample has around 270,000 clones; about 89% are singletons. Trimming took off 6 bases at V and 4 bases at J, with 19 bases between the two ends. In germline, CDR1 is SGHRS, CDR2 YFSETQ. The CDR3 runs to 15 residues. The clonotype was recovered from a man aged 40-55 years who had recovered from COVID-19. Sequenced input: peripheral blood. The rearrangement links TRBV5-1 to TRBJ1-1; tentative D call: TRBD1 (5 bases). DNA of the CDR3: TGCGCCAGCACCCAGGCGGGGGAGGTCCTCACTGAAGCTTTCTTT. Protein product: CASTQAGEVLTEAFF.